A single sample is the source of the 5 T cell receptor beta chains below, sequenced in a study of vaccination and CD4 T cells after COVID-19. Which antigens these TCRs recognize remains unknown. Treatment described: roughly 10-day PBMC culture with coronavirus spike peptide pools or control peptides (ViraFEST assay). The Oncomine TCR Beta short-read assay was applied to DNA of cultured CD4+ T cells. TCRdb recomputed calls from the PCR reads with MiXCR, one row per CDR3 protein. The data contain about 15,000 distinct CDR3 sequences, approximately 48% of them singletons. Sequencing was carried out using CD4+ T cells from blood, cultured in vitro. The receptor source for this set is a human donor who had recovered from COVID-19.

This chain uses TRBV6-5 with TRBJ1-5, with D possibly TRBD1 on 5 matching bases. V was shortened by 3 bases and J by 6 bases, with 9 bases between the two germline ends. Germline V gene data show CDR1 as MNHEY and CDR2 as SVGAGI. The CDR3 runs 13 residues. As DNA, the CDR3 is TGTGCCAGCAGTTATGGGGGTATTCAGCCCCAGCATTTT. Protein product: CASSYGGIQPQHF.

This clonotype turned up a few times. CDR3 region: CASSEDSPEAFF. CDR3 nucleotides: TGTGCCAGCAGTGAAGATAGCCCTGAAGCTTTCTTT. The chain carries TRBV2 and TRBJ1-1; D remains unclear. The ends were cut back, 1 base at V and 6 bases at J, with 6 bases in the middle. This CDR3 contains 12 residues. Germline-derived CDR1 and CDR2 are SNHLY and FYNNEI.

This clonotype was counted a few times. The chain uses TRBV28 and TRBJ2-5; TRBD1 or TRBD2 may be the D gene (5 bases each). From germline, CDR1 is MDHEN and CDR2 SYDVKM. Trimming stripped 2 bases from V and 3 bases from J, with 19 bases between. This CDR3 comprises 17 residues. The CDR3 bases are TGTGCCAGCAGTTTAGGGGGAAGTTTACCGGGTAAAGAGACCCAGTACTTC. This encodes CASSLGGSLPGKETQYF.

There are a few counts of this clonotype. J is TRBJ1-1 and V is TRBV30, with a possible D match to TRBD1 (6 bases). This CDR3 is built from 13 residues. Germline-derived CDR1 and CDR2 are GTSNPN and SVGIG (reference sequence). Trimming removed 5 bases from V and 4 bases from J, with 14 bases in between. The CDR3 DNA reads TGTGCCTGGGCCCTCTCGGGGGCCACTGAAGCTTTCTTT. Protein product: CAWALSGATEAFF.

The V and J genes are TRBV20-1 and TRBJ1-4; D is unclear. Germline CDR1 and CDR2: DFQATT and SNEGSKA (reference sequence). The CDR3 consists of 15 residues. V lost 0 bases to trimming and J lost 5 bases, with 13 bases between them. CDR3 sequence: CSARDRVRPNEKLFF. The DNA of the CDR3 is TGCAGTGCTAGAGATCGGGTACGGCCAAATGAAAAACTGTTTTTT.